This TCR beta chain is drawn from a study of persistence of HIV-infected CD4 T cells. Comments on this clone: Its matching antigen is unknown.

Cells were stimulated nonspecifically with anti-CD3/anti-CD28 magnetic beads. CD4+ T cells upregulating both CD40 ligand and CD69 were sorted as responding cells. With 0 bases removed from V and 5 bases from J, the gap between germline ends came to 7 bases. The CDR3 spans 13 residues. Per the germline V gene, CDR1 is KGHSH and CDR2 is LQKENI. The libraries were made with immunoSEQ version 4 in survey mode. Sequenced by immunoSEQ multiplex PCR; TCRdb stores in-frame clones only, minus some. The data show fewer than 50,000 clones, with approximately 93% seen just once and less than 2% held by the top ten.

J is TRBJ2-5 and V is TRBV18; D is ambiguous. Sequencing used CD4+ T cells sorted from PBMCs after approximately 19-hour stimulation, obtained from a patient who received antiretroviral therapy. The TCR originated in an adult man with HIV who was CMV-seropositive. CDR3 bases: TGTGCCAGCTCACCACCGGTGCGGGAGACCCAGTACTTC. Its translation: CASSPPVRETQYF. Filled out from reference TRBV18 and TRBJ2-5, the complete variable domain reads NAGVMQNPRHLVRRRGQEARLRCSPMKGHSHVYWYRQLPEEGLKFMVYLQKENIIDESGMPKERFSAEFPKEGPSILRIQQVVRGDSAAYFCASSPPVRETQYFGPGTRLLVL.